The T cell receptor (beta chain) described here comes from a study of blood T cell repertoires in COVID-19. Study at large: Acute and convalescent COVID-19 samples came from the United States, Italy and Spain. Sources were T cells, B-cell-depleted T cells, or PBMCs; the material itself was cDNA or gDNA.

Losses at the gene ends were 1 base for V and 7 bases for J; bases not matched to a gene: 9. Germline values: CDR1 SGHTA, CDR2 FQGNSA. There are 15 residues in the CDR3. As handled by the study authors: Reference gene primer amplification gave nucleated cell count estimates. TCRdb's copy holds only in-frame clones and misses some; the assay was immunoSEQ multiplex PCR. V and J calls and clone size come straight from that table; D and trimming were deduced from the DNA. The table records 470,000 or so clones, 70% to 90% of them present only once. The chain combines TRBV7-2 with TRBJ2-7; TRBD1 agrees at 8 bases. The sequenced sample consisted of peripheral blood. The origin of this receptor is a human donor in a cohort sampled during active COVID-19. The CDR3 nucleotides are TGTGCCAGCAGCTTAGATGCGACAGGGGTGAGAGAGCAGTACTTC. Translated: CASSLDATGVREQYF. Based on the CDR3 plus reference TRBV7-2 and TRBJ2-7, the full variable domain is GAGVSQSPSNKVTEKGKDVELRCDPISGHTALYWYRQSLGQGLEFLIYFQGNSAPDKSGLPSDRFSAERTGGSVSTLTIQRTQQEDSAVYLCASSLDATGVREQYFGPGTRLTVT.